This T cell receptor beta chain comes out of a study of STAT3 mutations in large granular lymphocyte leukemia. Study-level findings and limits: After therapy, about 35% of the 18 patients switched clonotypes, all new clones STAT3 wild type. At least one immunodominant TCR beta clonotype appeared in every T-cell large granular lymphocyte leukemia patient.

Worth noting for this clone: Antigen: not known.

J lost 7 bases, V lost 0 bases, and 12 bases had no gene match. The germline V gene encodes CDR1 SGHRS and CDR2 YFSETQ. The CDR3 totals 16 residues. Sequencing used immunoSEQ multiplex PCR; TCRdb keeps in-frame clones, though not all of them. The table shows 9,000 to 15,000 clones, with about 70% occurring only once. The rearrangement uses TRBV5-1 and TRBJ1-2; 7 bases are a match to TRBD1. This clonotype was obtained from a man in his sixties with T-cell large granular lymphocyte leukemia. Some clones in this sample may be carry-over from other donors' samples. Sequenced: peripheral blood mononuclear cells. The chain's CDR3 is CASSLDGQALFAGYTF. CDR3 DNA: TGCGCCAGCAGCTTGGATGGACAGGCTCTCTTCGCTGGCTACACCTTC.